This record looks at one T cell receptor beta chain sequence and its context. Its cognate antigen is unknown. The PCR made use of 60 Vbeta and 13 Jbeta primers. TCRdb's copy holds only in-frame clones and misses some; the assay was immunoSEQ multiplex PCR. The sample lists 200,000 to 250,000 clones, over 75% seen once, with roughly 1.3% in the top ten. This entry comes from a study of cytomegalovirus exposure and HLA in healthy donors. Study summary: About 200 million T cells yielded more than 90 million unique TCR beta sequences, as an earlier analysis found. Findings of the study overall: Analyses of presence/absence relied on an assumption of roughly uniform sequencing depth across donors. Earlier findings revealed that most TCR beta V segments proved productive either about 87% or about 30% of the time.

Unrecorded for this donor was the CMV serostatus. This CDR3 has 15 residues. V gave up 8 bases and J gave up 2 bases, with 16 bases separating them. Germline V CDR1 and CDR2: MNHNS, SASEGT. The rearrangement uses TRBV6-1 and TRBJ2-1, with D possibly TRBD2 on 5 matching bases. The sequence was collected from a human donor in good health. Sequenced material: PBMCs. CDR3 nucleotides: TGTGCCAGCCCCCGTTGCCTAGCAGCCTACAATGAGCAGTTCTTC. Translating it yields CASPRCLAAYNEQFF.